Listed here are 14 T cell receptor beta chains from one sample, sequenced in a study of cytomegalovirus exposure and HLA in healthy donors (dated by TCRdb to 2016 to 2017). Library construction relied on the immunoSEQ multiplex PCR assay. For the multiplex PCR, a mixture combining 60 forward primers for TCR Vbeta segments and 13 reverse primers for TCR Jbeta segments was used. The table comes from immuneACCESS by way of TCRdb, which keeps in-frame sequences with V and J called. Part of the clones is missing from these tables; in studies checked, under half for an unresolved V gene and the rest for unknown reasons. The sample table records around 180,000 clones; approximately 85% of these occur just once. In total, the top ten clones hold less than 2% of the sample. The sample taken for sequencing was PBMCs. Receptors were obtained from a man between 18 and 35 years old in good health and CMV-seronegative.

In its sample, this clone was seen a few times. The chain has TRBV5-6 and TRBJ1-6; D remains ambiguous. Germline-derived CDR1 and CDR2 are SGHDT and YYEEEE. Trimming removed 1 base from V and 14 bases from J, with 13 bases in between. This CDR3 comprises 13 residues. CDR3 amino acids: CASSLTAPATLHF. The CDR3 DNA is TGTGCCAGCAGCTTGACAGCTCCTGCGACCCTCCACTTT. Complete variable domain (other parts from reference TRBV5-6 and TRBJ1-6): DAGVTQSPTHLIKTRGQQVTLRCSPKSGHDTVSWYQQALGQGPQFIFQYYEEEERQRGNFPDRFSGHQFPNYSSELNVNALLLGDSALYLCASSLTAPATLHFGNGTRLTVT.

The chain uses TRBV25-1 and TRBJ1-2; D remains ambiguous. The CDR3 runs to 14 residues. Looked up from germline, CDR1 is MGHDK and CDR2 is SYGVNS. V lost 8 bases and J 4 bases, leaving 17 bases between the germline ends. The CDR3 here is CASSTLTASYGYTF. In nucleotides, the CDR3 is TGTGCCAGCTCAACTCTCACAGCTTCCTATGGCTACACCTTC.

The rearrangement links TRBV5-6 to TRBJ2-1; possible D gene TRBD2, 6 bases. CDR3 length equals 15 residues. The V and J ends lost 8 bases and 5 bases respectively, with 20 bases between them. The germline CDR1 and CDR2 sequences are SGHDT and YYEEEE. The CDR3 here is CASKGLGSGDNEQFF. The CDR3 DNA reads TGTGCCAGTAAGGGATTGGGATCGGGAGACAATGAGCAGTTCTTC.

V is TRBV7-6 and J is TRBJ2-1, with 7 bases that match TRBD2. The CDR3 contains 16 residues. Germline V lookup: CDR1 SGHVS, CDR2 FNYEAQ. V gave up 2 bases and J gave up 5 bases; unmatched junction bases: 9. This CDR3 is CASSLLPGLGNNEQFF. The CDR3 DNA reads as TGTGCCAGCAGCTTACTCCCTGGACTAGGAAACAATGAGCAGTTCTTC.

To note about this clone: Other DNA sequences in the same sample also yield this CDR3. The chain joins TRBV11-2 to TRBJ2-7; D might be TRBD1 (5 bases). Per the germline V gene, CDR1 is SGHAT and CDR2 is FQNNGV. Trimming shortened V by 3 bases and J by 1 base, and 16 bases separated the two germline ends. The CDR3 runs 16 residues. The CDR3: CASSFTQGWGSYEQYF. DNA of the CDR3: TGTGCCAGCAGCTTTACTCAGGGATGGGGTTCCTACGAGCAGTACTTC.

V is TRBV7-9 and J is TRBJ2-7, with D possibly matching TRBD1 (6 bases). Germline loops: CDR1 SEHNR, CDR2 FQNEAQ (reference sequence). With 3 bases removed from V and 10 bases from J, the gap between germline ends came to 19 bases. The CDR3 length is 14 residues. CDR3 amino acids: CASSFGQGMPVQYF. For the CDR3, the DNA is TGTGCCAGCAGCTTCGGGCAGGGGATGCCCGTTCAGTACTTC.

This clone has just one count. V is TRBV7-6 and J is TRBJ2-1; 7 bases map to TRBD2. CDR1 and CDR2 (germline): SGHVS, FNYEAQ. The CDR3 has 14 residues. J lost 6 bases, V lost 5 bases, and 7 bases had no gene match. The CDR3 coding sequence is TGTGCCAGCAGCGCTGGACTAGGCAGCAATGAGCAGTTCTTC. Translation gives CASSAGLGSNEQFF.

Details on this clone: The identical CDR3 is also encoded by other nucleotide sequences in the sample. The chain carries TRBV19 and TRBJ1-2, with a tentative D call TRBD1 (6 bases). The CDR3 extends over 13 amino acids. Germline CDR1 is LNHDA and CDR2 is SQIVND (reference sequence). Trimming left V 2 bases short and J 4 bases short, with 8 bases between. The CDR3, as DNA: TGTGCCAGTAGTATATGGGACACCTATGGCTACACCTTC. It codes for CASSIWDTYGYTF.

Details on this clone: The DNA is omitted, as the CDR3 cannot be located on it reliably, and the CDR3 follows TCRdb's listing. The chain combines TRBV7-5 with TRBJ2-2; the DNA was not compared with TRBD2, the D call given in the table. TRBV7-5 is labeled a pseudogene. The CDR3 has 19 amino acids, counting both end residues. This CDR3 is CARSPAGIREILRAGELFF.

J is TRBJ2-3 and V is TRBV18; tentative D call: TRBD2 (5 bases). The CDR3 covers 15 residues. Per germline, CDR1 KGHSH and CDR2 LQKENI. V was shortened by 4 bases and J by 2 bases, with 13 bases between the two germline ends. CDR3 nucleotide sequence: TGTGCCAGCTCACTTAGCGTCAACCCCACAGATACGCAGTATTTT. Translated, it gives CASSLSVNPTDTQYF.

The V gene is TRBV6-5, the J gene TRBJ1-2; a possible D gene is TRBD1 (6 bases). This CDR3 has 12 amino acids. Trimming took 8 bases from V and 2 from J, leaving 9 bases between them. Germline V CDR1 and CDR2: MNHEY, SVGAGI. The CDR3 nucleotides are TGTGCCAGCTACGGACAGAACTATGGCTACACCTTC. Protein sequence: CASYGQNYGYTF.

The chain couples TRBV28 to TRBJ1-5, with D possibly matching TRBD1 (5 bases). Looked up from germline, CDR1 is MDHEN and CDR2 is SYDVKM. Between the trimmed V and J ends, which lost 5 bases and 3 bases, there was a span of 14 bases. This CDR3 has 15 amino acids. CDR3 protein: CASSLPDRDNQPQHF. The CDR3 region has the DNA TGTGCCAGCAGTCTCCCAGACAGAGACAATCAGCCCCAGCATTTT.

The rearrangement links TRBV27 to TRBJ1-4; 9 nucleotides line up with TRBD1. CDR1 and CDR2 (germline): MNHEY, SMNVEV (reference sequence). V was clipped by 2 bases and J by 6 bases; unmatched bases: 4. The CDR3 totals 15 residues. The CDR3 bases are TGTGCCAGCAGTTTAGTCCGGGACAGGGATGAAAAACTGTTTTTT. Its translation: CASSLVRDRDEKLFF.

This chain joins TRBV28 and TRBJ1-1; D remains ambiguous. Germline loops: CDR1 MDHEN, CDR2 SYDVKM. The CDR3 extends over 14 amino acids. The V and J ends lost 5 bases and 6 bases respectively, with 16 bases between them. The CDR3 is CASSNLAEDAEAFF. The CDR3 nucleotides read TGTGCCAGCAGTAACCTCGCAGAGGATGCTGAAGCTTTCTTT.